Listed below are T cell receptor beta chains from one sample, sequenced in a study of blood T cell repertoires in COVID-19. Assay: immunoSEQ multiplex PCR; the TCRdb copy retains only in-frame clones and omits some. The sample includes roughly 180,000 clones, roughly 85% seen only once; the top ten take 15% to 20%. Sequencing used PBMCs or T cells enriched from blood (not recorded which). The origin of the receptors is a man aged 60 to 69 who had recovered from COVID-19. Both conserved end residues are part of each CDR3. Each record gives: CDR3 DNA, CDR3 protein, V gene, D gene, clone size, J gene. D genes are given only for firm matches. Where a row states a size, it is once, few, many or the class of an expanded clone; other rows omit it.

TGTGCCACCAGTGATATGACAGGGGGCGCCTTAGATACGCAGTATTTT,CATSDMTGGALDTQYF,TRBV24-1,TRBD1,-,TRBJ2-3
TGTGCCACCTCACGCCTAGCGGGACGCACCGGGGAGCTGTTTTTT,CATSRLAGRTGELFF,TRBV2,TRBD2,-,TRBJ2-2
TGTGCCAGCAGCTTAGACACCGGGACTAGCGGGAGTAAGTACTTC,CASSLDTGTSGSKYF,TRBV7-6,TRBD2,few,TRBJ2-7
TGTGCCAGTGAGGGGGGGTTTAGCACAGATACGCAGTATTTT,CASEGGFSTDTQYF,TRBV19,-,-,TRBJ2-3
TGTGCCAGCAGAGTACAGGGATCCTCCTACGAGCAGTACTTC,CASRVQGSSYEQYF,TRBV6-5,-,-,TRBJ2-7
TGTGCCAGCAGCTTCACCGGGAGCTCCTACGAGCAGTACTTC,CASSFTGSSYEQYF,TRBV7-9,-,once,TRBJ2-7
TGTGCCAGCAGTGAAGGCCCGGACAGGGGGCCTGATAATGAGCAGTTCTTC,CASSEGPDRGPDNEQFF,TRBV2,TRBD1,-,TRBJ2-1
TGTGCTAGTGCCTTCCGGAGCAATCAGCCCCAGCATTTT,CASAFRSNQPQHF,TRBV12-5,-,-,TRBJ1-5
TGTGCCAGCAGCGTAGCGACTGGCACCGGGGAGCTGTTTTTT,CASSVATGTGELFF,TRBV9,-,once,TRBJ2-2
TGTGCCAGCAGCGGAGAGTGGGGAGATGAGCAGTTCTTC,CASSGEWGDEQFF,TRBV6-4,-,-,TRBJ2-1
TGTGCCAGCAGCCGGGACAGGGGGAATGAAAAACTGTTTTTT,CASSRDRGNEKLFF,TRBV2,TRBD1,-,TRBJ1-4
TGTGCCAGCAGTCACAGGGAGAGCTCCTATAATTCACCCCTCCACTTT,CASSHRESSYNSPLHF,TRBV28,-,many,TRBJ1-6
TGTGCCGGAAGGGACAGGGGTTTTTGGGGCTCAGATACGCAGTATTTT,CAGRDRGFWGSDTQYF,TRBV21-1,-,-,TRBJ2-3
TGTGCCAGCGAGAGCTCCTATAATTCACCCCTCCACTTT,CASESSYNSPLHF,TRBV3-1/TRBV3-2,-,-,TRBJ1-6
TGTGCCAGCAAACCGGGATTCTCTGGAAACACCATATATTTT,CASKPGFSGNTIYF,TRBV3-1/TRBV3-2,-,-,TRBJ1-3
TGTGCCATCAGTGGTACAGGAGCCTACGAGCAGTACTTC,CAISGTGAYEQYF,TRBV10-3,-,once,TRBJ2-7
TGCGCCAGCGGCGGGGGAGGATATAGGATGAACACCGGGGAGCTGTTTTTT,CASGGGGYRMNTGELFF,TRBV5-1,TRBD2,-,TRBJ2-2
TGTGCCAGCAGCTCCCCCCCAGGGACTGCCGGGGAGCTGTTTTTT,CASSSPPGTAGELFF,TRBV5-4,-,few,TRBJ2-2
TGCAGCGTCGCGCGTGCGGGGGGTAGCACAGATACGCAGTATTTT,CSVARAGGSTDTQYF,TRBV29-1,TRBD2,-,TRBJ2-3
TGTGCCAGCAGTTCGAGGAAAGATACGCAGTATTTT,CASSSRKDTQYF,TRBV27,-,-,TRBJ2-3
TGCGCCAGCAGGGGACAGGAAAACGAGCAGTACTTC,CASRGQENEQYF,TRBV10-1,TRBD1,-,TRBJ2-7
TGTGCCACCAAAGGGGCAGGGGGCTTGGAGACCCAGTACTTC,CATKGAGGLETQYF,TRBV24-1,TRBD1,-,TRBJ2-5
TGTGCCAGCAGCTTGGGACAGGGGAGCAATTCACCCCTCCACTTT,CASSLGQGSNSPLHF,TRBV7-9,TRBD1,-,TRBJ1-6
TGTGCCAGCAGTTTAAAGTACTATTCGAGCGGAAAGAACACTGAAGCTTTCTTT,CASSLKYYSSGKNTEAFF,TRBV27,-,-,TRBJ1-1
TGTGCCAGCAGCTTAGGGGCTAGCGGGGGGCTCCAAGAGACCCAGTACTTC,CASSLGASGGLQETQYF,TRBV7-8,TRBD2,-,TRBJ2-5
TGTGCCAGCAGCATGACGGGACAGGGTGTCTACGAGCAGTACTTC,CASSMTGQGVYEQYF,TRBV28,TRBD1,-,TRBJ2-7
TGTGCCAGCAGCCCGACCGGGACTCATAATTCACCCCTCCACTTT,CASSPTGTHNSPLHF,TRBV7-9,-,few,TRBJ1-6
TGTGCCAGCATGATGAGCGGGAGGGGGGTAGATACGCAGTATTTT,CASMMSGRGVDTQYF,TRBV6-5,TRBD2,-,TRBJ2-3
TGTGCCAGCAGCCCAAAACAGGGGAATCAAGAGACCCAGTACTTC,CASSPKQGNQETQYF,TRBV5-4,TRBD1,-,TRBJ2-5
TGTGCCACCCAAACTAGCGGGAGTGTCCATGAGCAGTTCTTC,CATQTSGSVHEQFF,TRBV6-5,TRBD2,once,TRBJ2-1
TGTGCCAGTCTACAGAGGGCGAAACTCTATGGCTACACCTTC,CASLQRAKLYGYTF,TRBV28,-,-,TRBJ1-2
TGCAGCCCCCGGGACAGGGGGTGGTCTAGCAATCAGCCCCAGCATTTT,CSPRDRGWSSNQPQHF,TRBV29-1,TRBD1,many,TRBJ1-5
TGTGCCAGCAGTTCCCTAGCGGGAGTTCGGGGGGAGCAGTACTTC,CASSSLAGVRGEQYF,TRBV28,TRBD2,-,TRBJ2-7
TGTGCCAGCTCACCCGCAGGGGGCGGCTATGGCTACACCTTC,CASSPAGGGYGYTF,TRBV18,TRBD1,-,TRBJ1-2
TGTGCCACCAGCAGAGGGGGCATGGATTCACCCCTCCACTTT,CATSRGGMDSPLHF,TRBV15,-,-,TRBJ1-6
TGTGCCAGTAGTATTGGGACAGGGGACACCGGGGAGCTGTTTTTT,CASSIGTGDTGELFF,TRBV19,TRBD1,medium-sized,TRBJ2-2
TGTGCCAGCAGTAAAAGCGGGAAGGTATCCTACGAGCAGTACTTC,CASSKSGKVSYEQYF,TRBV25-1,TRBD2,-,TRBJ2-7
TGCGCCAGCAGCCAAGATCCAGGGAACACCGGGGAGCTGTTTTTT,CASSQDPGNTGELFF,TRBV4-1,-,once,TRBJ2-2
TGTGCCACGCGCGAGGGGGCTACCTACAATGAGCAGTTCTTC,CATREGATYNEQFF,TRBV28,TRBD1,-,TRBJ2-1
TGTGCCAGCAGCGTGGACAGCTCTAATGAAAAACTGTTTTTT,CASSVDSSNEKLFF,TRBV7-6,-,-,TRBJ1-4
TGTGCCAGCAGTTCACCCGGGACAGGGGCTGGAAACACCATATATTTT,CASSSPGTGAGNTIYF,TRBV28,TRBD1,-,TRBJ1-3
TGTGCCAGCAGCCAATCCACGGGCGGGGTCTATGGCTACACCTTC,CASSQSTGGVYGYTF,TRBV7-6,-,-,TRBJ1-2
TGTGCCAGCAGTGAAGTATCAACTAATGAAAAACTGTTTTTT,CASSEVSTNEKLFF,TRBV6-1,-,-,TRBJ1-4
TGTGCCAGCAGTTTCCGGACTAGCGGTCCCCCGCCGGAGCTGTTTTTT,CASSFRTSGPPPELFF,TRBV6-5,TRBD2,-,TRBJ2-2
TGTGCCAGCAGCGCAGGGGGCGTGGGTTCACCCCTCCACTTT,CASSAGGVGSPLHF,TRBV28,TRBD1,-,TRBJ1-6
TGTGCCAGCAGCGTAGGACAGCCTCGTAGCGAGCAGTACTTC,CASSVGQPRSEQYF,TRBV9,-,-,TRBJ2-7
TGCGCCAGCAGCTTGGAGGGGCCCATGGGCTACAATGAGCAGTTCTTC,CASSLEGPMGYNEQFF,TRBV5-1,-,-,TRBJ2-1
TGTGCCACGCTCCTGGGACTAGCGGGCTCCGAGACCGGGGAGCTGTTTTTT,CATLLGLAGSETGELFF,TRBV28,TRBD2,-,TRBJ2-2